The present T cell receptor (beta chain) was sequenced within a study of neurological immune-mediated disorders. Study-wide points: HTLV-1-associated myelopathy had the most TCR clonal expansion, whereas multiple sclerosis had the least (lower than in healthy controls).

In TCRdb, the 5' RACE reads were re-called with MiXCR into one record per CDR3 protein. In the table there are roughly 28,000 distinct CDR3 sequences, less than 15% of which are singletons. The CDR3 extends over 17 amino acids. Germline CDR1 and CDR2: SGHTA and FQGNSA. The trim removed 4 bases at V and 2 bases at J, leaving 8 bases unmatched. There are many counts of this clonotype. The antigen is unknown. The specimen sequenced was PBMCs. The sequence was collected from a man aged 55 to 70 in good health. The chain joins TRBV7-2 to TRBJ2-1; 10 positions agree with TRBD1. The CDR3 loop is CASSSLPGQGTYNEQFF. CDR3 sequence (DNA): TGTGCCAGCAGCTCCCTACCGGGACAGGGGACCTACAATGAGCAGTTCTTC.